This T cell receptor beta chain was captured by sequencing in a study of blood T cell repertoires in COVID-19. Original handling: Amplification of reference gene primers provided the estimated nucleated cell counts. Measured with immunoSEQ multiplex PCR; TCRdb has only the in-frame clones, and not every one. V and J calls and clone size follow that table, whereas D and trimming were derived from the DNA. The sample includes about 250,000 clones, 85% to 90% of them seen just once. Germline values: CDR1 SGHAT, CDR2 FQNNGV. This CDR3 contains 15 residues. The V and J ends lost 0 bases and 8 bases respectively, with 11 bases between them. Resolution of symptoms, clearance, or two negative PCRs was present in recovered Cohort 3 donors.

The sequenced sample was PBMCs or T cells enriched from blood (not recorded which). This receptor was obtained from a woman under 30 who had recovered from COVID-19. The chain has TRBV11-2 and TRBJ1-6, with D unclear. CDR3 loop: CASSLEEGLHSPLHF. The CDR3, as DNA: TGTGCCAGCAGCTTAGAAGAGGGTTTGCATTCACCCCTCCACTTT.